These 30 T cell receptor beta chains share one sample of origin, sequenced in a study of blood T cell repertoires in COVID-19 (dated by TCRdb to 2019 to 2021). The library was obtained by the immunoSEQ multiplex PCR assay. As stored in TCRdb, this immuneACCESS dataset retains in-frame rearrangements with V and J assigned. A fraction of the clones does not appear; measured against another copy, unresolved V genes explain less than half of the discrepancy, and the remainder lacks a known reason. This sample holds roughly 230,000 clones; over 75% were observed only once. The ten largest clones represent approximately 0.7% of the sample. Material for sequencing was peripheral blood. The receptors come from a human donor in a cohort sampled during active COVID-19.

The chain couples TRBV19 to TRBJ2-7; D might be TRBD1 (6 bases). In germline, CDR1 is LNHDA, CDR2 SQIVND (reference sequence). The CDR3 contains 14 residues. V lost 5 bases and J 0 bases, leaving 11 bases between the germline ends. This CDR3 is CASSLTGISYEQYF. CDR3 in DNA: TGTGCCAGTAGTCTCACAGGGATCTCCTACGAGCAGTACTTC.

V gene TRBV27 combines with J gene TRBJ2-1, with 9 positions matching TRBD2. This CDR3 contains 16 residues. Per germline, CDR1 MNHEY and CDR2 SMNVEV (reference sequence). The ends lost 5 bases at V and 7 bases at J; junction bases unmatched: 12. CDR3 protein: CASSALAGEAPNEQFF. The CDR3 DNA is TGTGCCAGCAGTGCATTAGCGGGAGAGGCACCGAATGAGCAGTTCTTC.

The chain uses TRBV11-2 and TRBJ2-7; tentatively, D is TRBD2 (5 bases). This CDR3 is built from 14 residues. The germline V gene has CDR1 SGHAT and CDR2 FQNNGV. V was trimmed by 3 bases and J by 3 bases, leaving 12 bases between them. The CDR3 region has the DNA TGTGCCAGCAGCTTGGCGCAACGGGACTACGAGCAGTACTTC. Residues: CASSLAQRDYEQYF.

This rearrangement joins TRBV9 to TRBJ1-5; 11 positions agree with TRBD1. The trim removed 4 bases at V and 6 bases at J, leaving 3 bases unmatched. This CDR3 region has 14 residues. The germline gives CDR1 SGDLS, CDR2 YYNGEE. This chain's CDR3 is CASSRTGGSQPQHF. The CDR3 bases are TGTGCCAGCAGCCGGACAGGGGGCAGTCAGCCCCAGCATTTT.

The chain recombines TRBV9 with TRBJ2-5; 12 nucleotides match TRBD2. V lost 0 bases to trimming and J lost 5 bases; unmatched junction nucleotides: 2. CDR1 and CDR2 (germline): SGDLS, YYNGEE. The CDR3 contains 15 residues. This CDR3 is CASSVATSGRETQYF. The DNA of the CDR3 is TGTGCCAGCAGCGTAGCCACTAGCGGGAGGGAGACCCAGTACTTC.

This clone was observed a single time. The rearrangement uses TRBV9 and TRBJ1-1, with D possibly TRBD1 on 5 matching bases. The CDR3 is 15 residues long. V lost 3 bases to trimming and J lost 1 base, with 13 bases between them. Germline loops: CDR1 SGDLS, CDR2 YYNGEE. In DNA, the CDR3 is TGTGCCAGCAGCGCCTTGGGGGGGACGAACACTGAAGCTTTCTTT. Amino acid sequence: CASSALGGTNTEAFF.

In its sample, this clone was seen once. This chain joins TRBV11-2 and TRBJ1-2, with 7 nucleotides matching TRBD1. The germline V gene encodes CDR1 SGHAT and CDR2 FQNNGV. This CDR3 spans 15 amino acids. V lost 4 bases to trimming and J lost 0 bases; unmatched junction nucleotides: 5. The CDR3 DNA is TGTGCCAGCAGCTCCTGGGACAGAGCTAACTATGGCTACACCTTC. Residues: CASSSWDRANYGYTF.

CDR3 coding DNA: TGTGCCAGAAGCTTACCGGGACAGGGTCCGCGGAGGTACTTC. It specifies CARSLPGQGPRRYF. The genes are TRBV5-3 and TRBJ2-7; 9 nucleotides match TRBD1. TRBV5-3 is placed among ORFs of uncertain function. This CDR3 is 14 amino acids long. V lost 2 bases, J lost 12 bases, and 12 bases stayed unmatched.

The chain carries TRBV9 and TRBJ2-3; TRBD2 matches at 8 bases. There are 15 residues in the CDR3. CDR1 is SGDLS, CDR2 YYNGEE, per germline. Unmatched junction bases numbered 9, after V lost 7 bases and J lost 2 bases. This CDR3 is CASGTGGINTDTQYF. In nucleotides, the CDR3 is TGTGCCAGCGGGACGGGGGGGATAAACACAGATACGCAGTATTTT.

This sequence joins TRBV11-2 and TRBJ1-1; D gene uncertain. Per the germline V gene, CDR1 is SGHAT and CDR2 is FQNNGV. CDR3 length: 17 amino acids. The V end was cut by 5 bases, the J end by 0 bases, with 19 bases between. CDR3 amino acids: CASSPRAPREMNTEAFF. The CDR3 coding sequence is TGTGCCAGCAGCCCCCGGGCCCCGAGGGAGATGAACACTGAAGCTTTCTTT.

This chain joins TRBV27 and TRBJ1-5; the D gene is possibly TRBD1 (5 bases). V lost 3 bases to trimming and J lost 12 bases, with 21 bases between them. This CDR3 contains 15 residues. The germline gives CDR1 MNHEY, CDR2 SMNVEV (reference sequence). CDR3 protein: CASSFGSDILSSQHF. The CDR3 DNA reads TGTGCCAGCAGTTTTGGATCGGACATCCTCTCGAGCCAGCATTTT.

V usage is TRBV5-4 and J usage is TRBJ2-7, with 9 bases matching TRBD1. The CDR3 sequence is 14 residues long. The junction had 5 bases not matched to a gene; V was cut back by 4 bases and J by 3 bases. CDR1 SGHNT and CDR2 YYREEE come from the germline V gene (reference sequence). The CDR3 nucleotides read TGTGCCAGCAGCACCCGGGACAGGGTCTACGAGCAGTACTTC. Protein product: CASSTRDRVYEQYF.

This rearrangement joins TRBV6-5 to TRBJ2-7, with 12 nucleotides matching TRBD2. CDR1 is MNHEY and CDR2 is SVGAGI in the germline V gene. This CDR3 comprises 15 residues. V dropped 6 bases and J dropped 2; count of bases not matched to a gene: 5. The CDR3 bases are TGTGCCAGCAGACTTGGACTAGCGGGGACCTACGAGCAGTACTTC. Encoded protein: CASRLGLAGTYEQYF.

This chain joins TRBV9 and TRBJ2-5, with TRBD2 identical over 7 bases. CDR1 SGDLS and CDR2 YYNGEE come from the germline V gene. CDR3 length: 16 residues. V lost 0 bases and J lost 2; bases outside the gene matches: 7. The CDR3 nucleotides are TGTGCCAGCAGCGTAGATCGGGGAGGGCCTCAAGAGACCCAGTACTTC. It codes for CASSVDRGGPQETQYF. The full variable domain, completed using reference TRBV9 and TRBJ2-5, is DSGVTQTPKHLITATGQRVTLRCSPRSGDLSVYWYQQSLDQGLQFLIQYYNGEERAKGNILERFSAQQFPDLHSELNLSSLELGDSALYFCASSVDRGGPQETQYFGPGTRLLVL.

The chain couples TRBV13 to TRBJ2-2, with 13 bases fitting TRBD2. After removal of 6 bases from V and 2 bases from J, the junction contained 6 bases not matched to a gene. The CDR3 consists of 17 residues. Germline assignment: CDR1 PRHDT and CDR2 FYEKMQ (reference sequence). The CDR3 DNA is TGTGCCAGCAGGGCGACTAGCGGGGGGCACAACACCGGGGAGCTGTTTTTT. It yields the protein CASRATSGGHNTGELFF. The whole variable domain, remainder taken from reference TRBV13 and TRBJ2-2, is AAGVIQSPRHLIKEKRETATLKCYPIPRHDTVYWYQQGPGQDPQFLISFYEKMQSDKGSIPDRFSAQQFSDYHSELNMSSLELGDSALYFCASRATSGGHNTGELFFGEGSRLTVL.

This clone was observed a few times. V gene TRBV18 combines with J gene TRBJ2-1, with D perhaps TRBD1 (5 bases). Germline V gene data show CDR1 as KGHSH and CDR2 as LQKENI. The CDR3 spans 17 residues. V was cut by 3 bases and J by 0 bases, with 15 bases left in between. CDR3 sequence (DNA): TGTGCCAGCTCACCTCCCGCGACAGAGAGCTCCTACAATGAGCAGTTCTTC. Translated, it gives CASSPPATESSYNEQFF.

This clone appeared a single time. The chain links TRBV19 to TRBJ1-1, with 8 nucleotides matching TRBD1. With 5 bases clipped from V and 0 bases from J, the junction kept 11 bases outside the gene matches. This CDR3 has 17 amino acids. Germline lookup yields CDR1 LNHDA and CDR2 SQIVND (reference sequence). The CDR3: CASSRDVGQALNTEAFF. The CDR3 coding sequence is TGTGCCAGTAGTCGAGACGTGGGACAGGCTTTGAACACTGAAGCTTTCTTT.

This chain links TRBV24-1 with TRBJ2-7, with TRBD1 matching 8 bases. The germline gives CDR1 KGHDR, CDR2 SFDVKD. J was trimmed by 2 bases and V by 6 bases; bases with no gene match: 5. The CDR3 loop spans 14 amino acids. CDR3 sequence reads: CATSPDRGTYEQYF. CDR3 DNA: TGTGCCACCAGTCCCGACAGGGGCACCTACGAGCAGTACTTC.

The CDR3 is CASSLTGTGGNEQYF. The CDR3 DNA reads as TGTGCCAGCAGCCTCACCGGGACAGGGGGGAACGAGCAGTACTTC. The chain carries TRBV7-3 and TRBJ2-7; 11 bases fit TRBD1. Germline V gene sequence: CDR1 SGHTA, CDR2 FQGTGA. Trimming cost V 5 bases and J 5 bases; bases outside gene matches: 8. The CDR3 consists of 15 residues.

The V call is TRBV7-9, the J call TRBJ1-4; 12 nucleotides agree with TRBD1. V trimming: 4 bases; J trimming: 8 bases; junction bases outside the gene matches: 5. The CDR3 sequence is 15 residues long. CDR1 SEHNR and CDR2 FQNEAQ come from the germline V gene (reference sequence). Here the CDR3 reads CASSWGQGAGEKLFF. CDR3 DNA sequence: TGTGCCAGCAGCTGGGGACAGGGGGCAGGGGAAAAACTGTTTTTT.

Only one count was recorded for this clone. This sequence joins TRBV7-2 and TRBJ2-7; D might be TRBD2 (7 bases). From germline, CDR1 is SGHTA and CDR2 FQGNSA. V lost 9 bases, J lost 2 bases, and 17 bases lay in between. The CDR3 sequence is 14 residues long. The CDR3 DNA is TGTGCCAGTTCCTGGGGGGGGGCTACCTACGAGCAGTACTTC. This gives the protein CASSWGGATYEQYF.

The gene calls are TRBV2 and TRBJ2-1, with 10 bases that match TRBD2. Germline V gives CDR1 SNHLY, CDR2 FYNNEI. The CDR3 spans 17 residues. V lost 6 bases and J lost 4; bases outside the gene matches: 12. CDR3 in DNA: TGTGCCAGCAGGGACATTTCTAGCGGGGGACCTTACAATGAGCAGTTCTTC. Translated, it gives CASRDISSGGPYNEQFF.

The J gene is TRBJ2-3, the V gene TRBV29-1, with TRBD2 identical over 7 bases. Germline V lookup: CDR1 SQVTM, CDR2 ANQGSEA. The CDR3 sequence is 13 residues long. V dropped 2 bases and J dropped 1; count of bases not matched to a gene: 0. CDR3: CSVESGGTDTQYF. The CDR3 DNA sequence: TGCAGCGTTGAAAGCGGGGGCACAGATACGCAGTATTTT.

The rearrangement joins TRBV28 to TRBJ1-4, with D hard to call. Deletions cut 8 bases from V and 4 bases from J, with 14 bases between. CDR1 and CDR2 (germline): MDHEN, SYDVKM. This CDR3 is 14 amino acids long. The CDR3: CASQKTPFNEKLFF. Here the CDR3 DNA reads TGTGCCAGCCAGAAGACACCGTTTAATGAAAAACTGTTTTTT.

The DNA of the CDR3 is TGTGCCAGCAGCGTTACGAGGACAGGGAACACTGAAGCTTTCTTT. This encodes CASSVTRTGNTEAFF. The chain combines TRBV7-9 with TRBJ1-1; 7 bases are a match to TRBD1. Trimming cost V 5 bases and J 1 base; bases outside gene matches: 7. This CDR3 comprises 15 residues. From germline, CDR1 is SEHNR and CDR2 FQNEAQ (reference sequence).

This rearrangement joins TRBV3-1 (or the pseudogene TRBV3-2) to TRBJ1-2; D is unresolved. The length of the CDR3 is 14 residues. Trimming removed 0 bases at V and 4 bases at J, with 9 bases between. From germline, CDR1 is LGHDT and CDR2 YNNKEL (reference sequence). The CDR3 sequence is CASSQEMWSYGYTF. The CDR3 DNA follows: TGTGCCAGCAGCCAAGAAATGTGGAGCTATGGCTACACCTTC.

The V and J genes are TRBV7-2 and TRBJ2-5, with 7 bases identical to TRBD2. There are 14 residues in the CDR3. Germline V lookup: CDR1 SGHTA, CDR2 FQGNSA. Germline trimming cut 2 bases from V and 5 bases from J; bases unmatched to any gene: 5. DNA of the CDR3: TGTGCCAGCAGCTTACGGGGGGAAAGGGAGACCCAGTACTTC. Protein product: CASSLRGERETQYF.

The V gene is TRBV13, the J gene TRBJ2-1, with D uncertain. The germline gives CDR1 PRHDT, CDR2 FYEKMQ (reference sequence). V shed 3 bases and J shed 4 bases, with 7 bases lying between them. The length of the CDR3 is 13 residues. The CDR3 DNA reads as TGTGCCAGCAGCTTTCGCGGTTACAATGAGCAGTTCTTC. This translates into CASSFRGYNEQFF.

The chain joins TRBV7-9 to TRBJ1-1, with 12 bases fitting TRBD1. CDR1 is SEHNR, CDR2 FQNEAQ, per germline (reference sequence). V lost 5 bases to trimming and J lost 0 bases; unmatched junction nucleotides: 4. This CDR3 comprises 16 residues. CDR3: CASSLRDRGLNTEAFF. The CDR3 nucleotides are TGTGCCAGCAGCCTCCGGGACAGGGGGCTGAACACTGAAGCTTTCTTT.

The rearrangement uses TRBV5-1 and TRBJ2-7; 8 bases match TRBD1. This CDR3 spans 16 amino acids. V lost 1 base and J lost 6; bases outside the gene matches: 12. Germline assignment: CDR1 SGHRS and CDR2 YFSETQ. CDR3: CASSLRNSGTGGEQYF. The CDR3 DNA reads as TGCGCCAGCAGCTTGCGGAACTCCGGGACAGGCGGCGAGCAGTACTTC.